Each of the 8 T cell receptor beta chains below was sequenced from the same sample in a study of post-analysis software for immune sequencing data. The study, taken as a whole, reports: Patients used about 5 TRBV segments, including TRBV5-6, TRBV5-1 and TRBV20-1, more often than controls.

These receptors' antigens are unknown. Presence of unique molecular identifiers characterized the TCR beta cDNA libraries. TCRdb fed the PCR reads into MiXCR, producing one record per CDR3 protein. The sample lists a few hundred thousand distinct CDR3 sequences, 35% to 45% occurring once. The sequencing sample was made of blood. All receptors come from a girl between 10 and 17 years old with multiple sclerosis.

This clonotype was counted a few times. The CDR3: CASRPRGGTEAFF. CDR3 coding DNA: TGTGCCAGTAGACCCCGGGGAGGGACTGAAGCTTTCTTT. The genes are TRBV19 and TRBJ1-1, with D unresolved. Germline V gene data show CDR1 as LNHDA and CDR2 as SQIVND (reference sequence). V lost 6 bases, J lost 5 bases, and 13 bases lay in between. The CDR3 contains 13 residues. The entire variable domain, with the rest obtained from reference TRBV19 and TRBJ1-1, is as follows: DGGITQSPKYLFRKEGQNVTLSCEQNLNHDAMYWYRQDPGQGLRLIYYSQIVNDFQKGDIAEGYSVSREKKESFPLTVTSAQKNPTAFYLCASRPRGGTEAFFGQGTRLTVV.

The chain joins TRBV12-3 or TRBV12-4 to TRBJ1-1; D remains ambiguous. V lost 6 bases and J 6 bases, leaving 17 bases between the germline ends. The CDR3 extends over 14 amino acids. In nucleotides, the CDR3 is TGTGCCAGCAGCCTTGGGAGGTTTGTCGCTGAAGCTTTCTTT. Its translation: CASSLGRFVAEAFF.

In its sample, this clonotype was seen many times. The rearrangement joins TRBV25-1 to TRBJ2-5; D gene unclear. The V gene lost 1 base and the J gene lost 5 bases, with 11 bases spanning the gap. Germline CDR1 and CDR2: MGHDK and SYGVNS. The CDR3 is 14 residues long. DNA for the CDR3: TGTGCCAGCAGTGAATTCCTCCCGAGGGAGACCCAGTACTTC. This gives the protein CASSEFLPRETQYF. Full variable domain (rest looked up from reference TRBV25-1 and TRBJ2-5): EADIYQTPRYLVIGTGKKITLECSQTMGHDKMYWYQQDPGMELHLIHYSYGVNSTEKGDLSSESTVSRIRTEHFPLTLESARPSHTSQYLCASSEFLPRETQYFGPGTRLLVL.

With respect to this clonotype: At one end the junction does not follow the germline gene, possibly because of a read error. The V and J genes are TRBV20-1 and TRBJ1-1; D is uncertain. The CDR3 length is 14 residues. Germline loops: CDR1 DFQATT, CDR2 SNEGSKA (reference sequence). The CDR3 sequence is CGASTGRQNTEAFF. The CDR3 DNA sequence: TGCGGTGCGAGTACCGGACGCCAGAACACTGAAGCTTTCTTT.

This clonotype has a count of ten or more. V gene TRBV19 combines with J gene TRBJ2-7, with TRBD1 matching over 9 bases. V lost 6 bases, J lost 1 base, and 4 bases stayed unmatched. Germline values: CDR1 LNHDA, CDR2 SQIVND (reference sequence). The CDR3 length is 14 residues. This CDR3 reads CASRGQGPSYEQYF. CDR3 bases: TGTGCCAGTAGGGGACAGGGTCCTTCCTACGAGCAGTACTTC.

This clonotype was recorded many times. The rearrangement links TRBV24-1 to TRBJ2-7; D unresolved. The length of the CDR3 is 12 residues. CDR1 is KGHDR and CDR2 is SFDVKD in the germline V gene. V gave up 10 bases and J gave up 3 bases, with 12 bases separating them. DNA of the CDR3: TGTGCCACGCAGCGTCACAGCTACGAGCAGTACTTC. Residues: CATQRHSYEQYF.

The gene calls are TRBV27 and TRBJ1-1, with a weak D call TRBD1 (6 bases). The CDR3 has 12 amino acids. The V end was cut by 5 bases, the J end by 10 bases, with 14 bases between. CDR1 MNHEY and CDR2 SMNVEV come from the germline V gene (reference sequence). CDR3: CASSTFGGLAFF. CDR3 DNA sequence: TGTGCCAGCAGTACTTTCGGGGGGCTAGCTTTCTTT.

The chain couples TRBV7-3 to TRBJ2-1; TRBD2 might be the D (6 bases). This CDR3 has 16 residues. Trimming took off 1 base at V and 5 bases at J, with 15 bases between the two ends. Germline CDR1 and CDR2: SGHTA and FQGTGA. In DNA form, the CDR3 reads TGTGCCAGCAGCTTAAACACGGGGGAGTTTAACAATGAGCAGTTCTTC. It specifies CASSLNTGEFNNEQFF.